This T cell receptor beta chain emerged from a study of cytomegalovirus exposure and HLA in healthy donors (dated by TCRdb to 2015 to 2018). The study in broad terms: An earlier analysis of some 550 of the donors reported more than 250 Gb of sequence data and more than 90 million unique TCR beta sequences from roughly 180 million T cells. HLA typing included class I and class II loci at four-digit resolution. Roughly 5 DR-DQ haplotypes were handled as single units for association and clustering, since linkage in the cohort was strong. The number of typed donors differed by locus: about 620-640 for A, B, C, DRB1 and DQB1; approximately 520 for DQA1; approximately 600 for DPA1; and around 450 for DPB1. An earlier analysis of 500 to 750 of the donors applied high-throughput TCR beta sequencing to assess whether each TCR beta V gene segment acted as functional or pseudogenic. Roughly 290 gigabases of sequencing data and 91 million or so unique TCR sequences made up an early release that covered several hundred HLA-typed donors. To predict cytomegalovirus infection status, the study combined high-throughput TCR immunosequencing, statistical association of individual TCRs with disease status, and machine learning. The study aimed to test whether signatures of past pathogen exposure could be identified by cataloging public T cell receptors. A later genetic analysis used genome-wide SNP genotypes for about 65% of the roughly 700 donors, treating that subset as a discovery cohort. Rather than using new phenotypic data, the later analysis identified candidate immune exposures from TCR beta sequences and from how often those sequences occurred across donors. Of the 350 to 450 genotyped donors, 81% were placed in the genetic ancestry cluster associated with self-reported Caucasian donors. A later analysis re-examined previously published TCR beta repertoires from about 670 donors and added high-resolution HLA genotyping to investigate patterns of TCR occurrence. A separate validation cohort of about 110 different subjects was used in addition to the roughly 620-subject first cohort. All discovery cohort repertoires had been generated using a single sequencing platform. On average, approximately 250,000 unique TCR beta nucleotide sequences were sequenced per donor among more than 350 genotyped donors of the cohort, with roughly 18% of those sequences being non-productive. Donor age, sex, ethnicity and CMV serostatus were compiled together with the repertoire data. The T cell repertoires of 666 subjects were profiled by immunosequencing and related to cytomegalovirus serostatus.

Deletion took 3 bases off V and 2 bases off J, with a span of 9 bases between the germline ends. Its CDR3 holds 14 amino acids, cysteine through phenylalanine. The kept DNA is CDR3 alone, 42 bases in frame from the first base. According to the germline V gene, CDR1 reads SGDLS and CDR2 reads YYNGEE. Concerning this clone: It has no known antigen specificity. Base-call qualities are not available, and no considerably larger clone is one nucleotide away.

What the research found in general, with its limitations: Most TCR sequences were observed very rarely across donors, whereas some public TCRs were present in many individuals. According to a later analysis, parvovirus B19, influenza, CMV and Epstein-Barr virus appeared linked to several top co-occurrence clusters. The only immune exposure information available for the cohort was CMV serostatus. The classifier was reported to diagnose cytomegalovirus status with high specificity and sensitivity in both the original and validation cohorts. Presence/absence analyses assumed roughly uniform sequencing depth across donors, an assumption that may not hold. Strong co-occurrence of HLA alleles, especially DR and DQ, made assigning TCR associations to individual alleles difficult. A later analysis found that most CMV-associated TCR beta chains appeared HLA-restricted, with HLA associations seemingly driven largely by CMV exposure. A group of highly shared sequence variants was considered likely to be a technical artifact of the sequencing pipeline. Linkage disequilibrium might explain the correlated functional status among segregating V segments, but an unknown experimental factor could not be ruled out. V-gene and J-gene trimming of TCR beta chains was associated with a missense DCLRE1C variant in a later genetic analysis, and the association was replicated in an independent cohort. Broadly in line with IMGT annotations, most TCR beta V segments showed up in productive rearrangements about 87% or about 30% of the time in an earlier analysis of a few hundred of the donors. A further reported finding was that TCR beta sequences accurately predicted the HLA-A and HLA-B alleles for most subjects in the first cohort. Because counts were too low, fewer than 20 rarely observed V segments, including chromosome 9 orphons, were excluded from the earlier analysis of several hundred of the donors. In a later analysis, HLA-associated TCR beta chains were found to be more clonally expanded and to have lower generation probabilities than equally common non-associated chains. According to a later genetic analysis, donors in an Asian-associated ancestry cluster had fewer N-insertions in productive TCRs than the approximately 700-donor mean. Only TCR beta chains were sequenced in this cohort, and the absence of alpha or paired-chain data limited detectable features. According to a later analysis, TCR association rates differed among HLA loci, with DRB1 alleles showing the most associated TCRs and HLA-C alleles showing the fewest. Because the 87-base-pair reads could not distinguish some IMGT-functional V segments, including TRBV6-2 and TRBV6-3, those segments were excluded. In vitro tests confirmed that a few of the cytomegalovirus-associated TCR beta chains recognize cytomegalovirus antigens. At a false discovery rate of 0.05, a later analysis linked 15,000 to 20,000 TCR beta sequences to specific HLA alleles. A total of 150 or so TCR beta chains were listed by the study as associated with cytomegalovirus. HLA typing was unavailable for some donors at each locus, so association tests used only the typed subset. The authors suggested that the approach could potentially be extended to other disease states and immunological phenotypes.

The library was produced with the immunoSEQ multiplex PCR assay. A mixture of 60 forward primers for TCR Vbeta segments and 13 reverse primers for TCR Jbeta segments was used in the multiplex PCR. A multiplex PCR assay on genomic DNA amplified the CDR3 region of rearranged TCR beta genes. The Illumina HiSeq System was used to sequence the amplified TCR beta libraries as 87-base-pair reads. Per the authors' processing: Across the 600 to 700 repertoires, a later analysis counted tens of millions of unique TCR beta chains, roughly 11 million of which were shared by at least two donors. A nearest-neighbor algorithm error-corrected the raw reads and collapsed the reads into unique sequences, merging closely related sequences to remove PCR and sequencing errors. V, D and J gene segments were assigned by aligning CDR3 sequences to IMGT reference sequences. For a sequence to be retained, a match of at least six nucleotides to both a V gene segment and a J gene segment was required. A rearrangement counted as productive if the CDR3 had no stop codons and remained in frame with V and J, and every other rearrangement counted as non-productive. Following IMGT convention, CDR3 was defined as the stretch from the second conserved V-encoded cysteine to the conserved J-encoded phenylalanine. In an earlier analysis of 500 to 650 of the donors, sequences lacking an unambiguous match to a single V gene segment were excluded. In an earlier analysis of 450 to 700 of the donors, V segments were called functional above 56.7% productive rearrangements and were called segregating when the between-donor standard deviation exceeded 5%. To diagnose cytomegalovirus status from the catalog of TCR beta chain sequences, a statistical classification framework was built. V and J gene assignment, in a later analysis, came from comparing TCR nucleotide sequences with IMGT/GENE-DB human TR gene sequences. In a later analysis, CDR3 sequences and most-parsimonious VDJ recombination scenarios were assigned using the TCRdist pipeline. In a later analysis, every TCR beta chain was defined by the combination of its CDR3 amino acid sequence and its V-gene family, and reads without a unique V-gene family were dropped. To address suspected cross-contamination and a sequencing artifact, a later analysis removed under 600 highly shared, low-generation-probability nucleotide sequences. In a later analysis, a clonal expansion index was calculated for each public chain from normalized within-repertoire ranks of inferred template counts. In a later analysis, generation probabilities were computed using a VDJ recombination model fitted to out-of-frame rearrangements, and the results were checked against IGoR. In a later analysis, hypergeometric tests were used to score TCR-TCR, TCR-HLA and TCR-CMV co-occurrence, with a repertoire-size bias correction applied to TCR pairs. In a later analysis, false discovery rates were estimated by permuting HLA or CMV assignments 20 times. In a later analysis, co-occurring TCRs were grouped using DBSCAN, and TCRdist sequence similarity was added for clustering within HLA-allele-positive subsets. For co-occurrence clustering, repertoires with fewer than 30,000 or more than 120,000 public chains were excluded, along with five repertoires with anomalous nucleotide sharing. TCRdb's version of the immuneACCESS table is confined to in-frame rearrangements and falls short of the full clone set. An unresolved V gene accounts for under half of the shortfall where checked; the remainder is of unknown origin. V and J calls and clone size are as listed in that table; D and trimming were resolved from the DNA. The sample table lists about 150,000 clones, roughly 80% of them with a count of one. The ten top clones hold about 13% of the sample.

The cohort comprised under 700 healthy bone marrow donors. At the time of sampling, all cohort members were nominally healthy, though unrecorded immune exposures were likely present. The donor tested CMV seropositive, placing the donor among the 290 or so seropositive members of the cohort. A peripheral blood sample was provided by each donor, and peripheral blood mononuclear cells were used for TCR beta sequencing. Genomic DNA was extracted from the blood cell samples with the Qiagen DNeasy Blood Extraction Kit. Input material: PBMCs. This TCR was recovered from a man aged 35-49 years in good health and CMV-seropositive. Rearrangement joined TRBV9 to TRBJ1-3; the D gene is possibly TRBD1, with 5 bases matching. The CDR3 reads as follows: CASSADIAGNTIYF. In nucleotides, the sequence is TGTGCCAGCAGCGCGGACATCGCTGGAAACACCATATATTTT.